The sequence of this TCR beta chain was determined in a study of shared clonotypes between healthy human individuals. Points from the study as a whole: Sample collection involved blood only; tissue repertoires are likely different. Naive subsets tended to show greater estimated richness than memory subsets.

Replicate PCRs for sorted subsets used 200 to 250 ng DNA; this equaled around 29,000 T cell genomes. Per the original methods: ImmunoSEQ sequences covered only the junction and lacked quality scores; filtering therefore differed. TCRdb keeps only in-frame clones here, not all; method: immunoSEQ multiplex PCR. V and J calls and clone size are given by that table; D and trimming were obtained from the DNA. The profile covers around 2.3 million clones, with approximately 94% appearing a single time and 0.1% to 0.15% taken by the ten largest. Regarding this clone: Its antigen is currently unknown. Distinct nucleotide sequences in the sample also encode this CDR3.

The J segment lost 4 bases and the V segment lost 3 bases, leaving 1 base of the junction unmatched. Germline CDR1 is GTSNPN and CDR2 is SVGIG (reference sequence). CDR3 size: 13 residues. The rearrangement links TRBV30 to TRBJ1-1, with 11 positions matching TRBD1. The sequence was collected from a man younger than 35 in good health. Sample: naive CD4+ T cells sorted from blood. Described subset: CD45RA+ positively selected. The CDR3, as DNA: TGTGCCTGGAGCGGACAGGGGGCCACTGAAGCTTTCTTT. Encoded protein: CAWSGQGATEAFF.